The text below deals with one T cell receptor beta chain. It has no known antigen specificity. No qualities accompany the bases; no much larger clone lies one base away. The immunoSEQ Assay, a bias-controlled multiplex PCR, was used to amplify TCRbeta CDR3 regions from genomic DNA. In the paper's pipeline: The number of nucleated cells in each sample was estimated from the amplification of reference gene primers within the assay. Sequence reads were collapsed and filtered to measure the absolute abundance of every unique TCRbeta CDR3 rearrangement. For each sample, productive Simpson clonality was calculated by taking the square root of Simpson's diversity index across productive rearrangements. Here the immuneACCESS table is served through TCRdb, limited to in-frame sequences with V and J called. Missing clones are a known gap in these copies; in checked studies unresolved V genes cover under half, and the rest lacks a known reason. Clonal size and the V and J genes are those of that table, whereas D and trimming came from the DNA. The sample yields about 210,000 clones; more than 75% were counted once. The ten largest clones take up 7.8% of the sample.

The data belong to a study of blood T cell repertoires in COVID-19 (TCRdb year 2020). About the full investigation: Samples from collaborators originated in the United States, Italy and Spain and spanned both the acute and convalescent phases of COVID-19. Samples were obtained from the ongoing ImmuneRACE study (first 160 participants) and from over 1,000 subjects provided by 6 global collaborators. The dataset comprised deeply sampled blood TCRbeta repertoires from subjects exposed to, actively infected with, or recovered from COVID-19. The material from the prospective study consisted of cDNA or gDNA derived from T cells, B-cell-depleted T cells, or PBMCs. The repertoires were made available in a free public database intended to serve as a resource for research on the immune response to SARS-CoV-2. Sample metadata almost always included a de-identified subject ID, COVID-19 status, age in years and sex. Where available, HLA class I and class II types were obtained from metadata supplied by the sample provider rather than from assay-based typing. Study-level results and caveats: How much clinical and demographic metadata was included differed by source and by participant, and the metadata was provided uncurated.

The germline V end is reduced by 5 bases and the J end by 4 bases; junction bases left unmatched: 13. The germline V gene specifies SNHLY as CDR1 and FYNNEI as CDR2. Measured from the cysteine to the phenylalanine, the CDR3 is 16 residues long. The read is trimmed to its CDR3 DNA, 48 bases read in frame from base 1. In Seattle, one collaborating source enrolled patients while the infection was active and tracked those patients longitudinally over the course of disease. Each collaborating institution followed its own protocols to collect whole blood in K2EDTA tubes. For TCRbeta analysis, collaborators shipped samples as frozen whole blood, isolated PBMCs, or DNA extracted from either of those sample types.

The sequence joins TRBV2 to TRBJ1-2; 7 bases in between match TRBD1. Sequencing was performed on peripheral blood. The clonotype originates from a woman aged 55 to 70 with COVID-19, enrolled during active disease. The nucleotide sequence reads as follows: TGTGCCAGCAGTCCCGAGGGCCTGACAGGGTTCTATGGCTACACCTTC. It translates as CASSPEGLTGFYGYTF.